Presented here are 2 T cell receptor beta chains from one specimen sequenced in a study of monozygotic twins with inflammatory bowel disease. TCRdb re-analyzed the 5' RACE reads; it lists each CDR3 protein once, without DNA. The sample totals about 300,000 distinct CDR3 sequences. The sequenced material came from blood. The receptors were gathered from a human donor with ulcerative colitis or Crohn's disease, or a healthy co-twin of an affected twin (not recorded which).

This rearrangement joins TRBV6-5 to TRBJ1-5; lacking DNA, the TRBD1 call made by TCRdb goes unchecked. This CDR3 has 14 amino acids. The V gene's germline CDR1 is MNHEY and CDR2 SVGAGI. CDR3 sequence: CASSYWGDGQPQHF.

The rearrangement joins TRBV20-1 to TRBJ1-5; absent DNA, TCRdb's TRBD1 call cannot be checked. Germline lookup yields CDR1 DFQATT and CDR2 SNEGSKA (reference sequence). The CDR3 extends over 14 amino acids. The chain's CDR3 is CSATPGTGNQPQHF.